This is a list of T cell receptor beta chains from one sample in a study of CXCR3-negative and CXCR3-positive naive CD8 T cells. Reanalyzing the 5' RACE reads, TCRdb keeps one entry per CDR3 protein, without DNA. Its listing shows under 50,000 distinct CDR3 sequences. The sample consisted of naive CXCR3- CD8+ T cells from blood. The receptors were sampled from a human donor in good health. Some clones in this sample may be carry-over from other donors' samples. Both conserved end residues are part of each CDR3.

v_call	j_call	cdr3_aa
TRBV5-6	TRBJ2-7	CASSLDSTYEQYF
TRBV10-3	TRBJ2-3	CAISDPSGGLRDTQYF
TRBV15	TRBJ2-1	CATRQAGEDYNEQFF
TRBV6-2/TRBV6-3	TRBJ1-1	CASRLAHGTGAFF
TRBV4-1	TRBJ1-2	CASSQRRGNYGYTF
TRBV5-6	TRBJ2-7	CASSLYSYEQYF
TRBV20-1	TRBJ2-3	CSGEGQERRGASTDTQYF
TRBV28	TRBJ2-3	CASSPLRDFTDTQYF
TRBV19	TRBJ2-3	CASSSSLDSTSDTQYF
TRBV7-9	TRBJ2-7	CASSSNPGYEQYF
TRBV10-3	TRBJ1-1	CAISESGQTEAFF
TRBV14	TRBJ1-1	CASSQDVEGREAFF
TRBV5-6	TRBJ1-1	CASSSWGGTEAFF
TRBV6-2/TRBV6-3	TRBJ1-2	CASSYLQDPNYGCTF
TRBV15	TRBJ1-5	CATSRDVGYQPQHF
TRBV3-1	TRBJ2-1	CASSQEVGPPYNEQFF
TRBV28	TRBJ2-3	CASSLKLGLLGTDTQYF
TRBV7-8	TRBJ2-7	CASSLSQTYEQYF
TRBV7-2	TRBJ2-1	CASSDGPPYNEQFF
TRBV5-1	TRBJ2-1	CASTVGTGVGNEQFF
TRBV10-3	TRBJ2-1	CAISERAGEQFF
TRBV4-2	TRBJ1-1	CASSPGATEAFF
TRBV10-3	TRBJ2-3	CAIGGVTDTQYF
TRBV9	TRBJ2-1	CASSSWTTPNEQFF
TRBV7-2	TRBJ2-7	CASSLGTGSPYEQYF
TRBV7-8	TRBJ2-1	CASSQLSPPEGDNEQFF
TRBV5-1	TRBJ2-5	CASRPAVQGGQETQYF
TRBV28	TRBJ1-3	CASSPTGDSGNTIYF
TRBV5-1	TRBJ2-7	CASSLEGQTASVGEQYF
TRBV5-1	TRBJ2-7	CASSPYRGPYEQYF
TRBV20-1	TRBJ2-4	CSARPEAGGFLAKNIQYF
TRBV10-3	TRBJ2-7	CAITAGTADNYEQYF
TRBV9	TRBJ2-1	CASSARGGYSYNEQFF
TRBV20-1	TRBJ2-1	CSAIVGPYVSGGPEQFF
TRBV29-1	TRBJ2-2	CSVLSSGASGTNTGELFF
TRBV28	TRBJ2-1	CASSLRTSGSSYNEQFF
TRBV28	TRBJ2-3	CASSFASSGPSTDTQYF
TRBV28	TRBJ2-4	CASSLSRGLAKNIQYF
TRBV4-1	TRBJ2-3	CASSQTSGTDTQYF
TRBV29-1	TRBJ2-7	CSAMTGLSYEQYF
TRBV28	TRBJ2-2	CASTFLAGELFF
TRBV28	TRBJ1-2	CASSPRGGDYGYTF
TRBV12-3/TRBV12-4	TRBJ1-6	CASSPTGNNSPLHF
TRBV20-1	TRBJ2-1	CSAGGQLAGGGDEQFF
TRBV11-2	TRBJ2-7	CASSLEVYEQYF
TRBV29-1	TRBJ2-2	CSVVSRDPGELFF